These 5 T cell receptor beta chains were all obtained from the same sample, sequenced in a study of blood T cells in healthy people across ages (dated by TCRdb to the mid-2010s). The library relied on 5' RACE. Sequencing took place on an Illumina HiSeq 2500. A second PCR of roughly 6 to 11 cycles was run with a J-beta primer mix and a sample-barcoded 5' primer. Starting from the raw public reads, TCRdb applied fastp trimming at Q25, assembled clones with MiXCR and retained in-frame beta chains. Entries are consolidated by CDR3 protein sequence, retaining the most common genes and DNA. The sample table contains 1.5 million to 2 million distinct CDR3 sequences; only one count was recorded for about 28% of them. The ten most abundant clones make up approximately 7.7% of the sample. Sequenced: blood. These receptors all stem from a woman under 40 in good health.

This rearrangement joins TRBV6-5 to TRBJ2-2, with D possibly TRBD2 on 6 matching bases. CDR1 MNHEY and CDR2 SVGAGI come from the germline V gene. V was cut by 4 bases and J by 0 bases, with 9 bases left in between. This CDR3 region has 15 residues. The CDR3: CASSSSGSNTGELFF. CDR3 DNA sequence: TGTGCCAGCAGTTCAAGCGGGTCGAACACCGGGGAGCTGTTTTTT.

This clonotype was observed many times. The rearrangement uses TRBV24-1 and TRBJ2-7, with D maybe TRBD1 (7 bases). Trimming removed 9 bases at V and 0 bases at J, with 11 bases between. Germline CDR1 is KGHDR and CDR2 is SFDVKD. This CDR3 comprises 13 residues. The CDR3 is CATGGGSSYEQYF. The CDR3 region has the DNA TGTGCCACCGGAGGGGGCAGCTCCTACGAGCAGTACTTC.

The DNA of the CDR3 is TGTGCCACCAGCAGTGGGCTACCTGGGGCCAACGTCCTGACTTTC. Its protein product is CATSSGLPGANVLTF. The chain couples TRBV15 to TRBJ2-6; D not certain. The CDR3 consists of 15 residues. The germline V and J ends were trimmed by 3 bases and 2 bases, with 8 bases remaining between them. Looked up from germline, CDR1 is LNHNV and CDR2 is YYDKDF (reference sequence).

J is TRBJ2-2 and V is TRBV7-9, with D perhaps given as TRBD1 or TRBD2 (6 bases each). Germline V gene lookup returns CDR1 SEHNR and CDR2 FQNEAQ (reference sequence). The CDR3 has 15 residues. V was trimmed by 5 bases and J by 4 bases, leaving 14 bases between them. The CDR3 here is CASSPLGGFTGELFF. For the CDR3, the DNA is TGTGCCAGCAGCCCCTTGGGGGGCTTCACCGGGGAGCTGTTTTTT.

The chain's CDR3 is CASGDRVGSEAFF. CDR3 DNA sequence: TGTGCCAGCGGGGACAGGGTAGGGTCTGAAGCTTTCTTT. V gene TRBV25-1 combines with J gene TRBJ1-1, with 9 bases aligning to TRBD1. The germline V gene encodes CDR1 MGHDK and CDR2 SYGVNS. This CDR3 region has 13 residues. V lost 8 bases and J lost 6; bases outside the gene matches: 7.